This T cell receptor beta chain originates from a study of response to subunit inactivated influenza vaccine. Study findings and constraints: Authors suggested few new T cells are recruited by each seasonal influenza vaccination.

Using its own MiXCR run on the RT-PCR reads, TCRdb lists one record per CDR3 protein. The sample records under 800,000 distinct CDR3 sequences, 14% being singletons. Concerning this clonotype itself: The antigen is not known.

This CDR3 is built from 17 residues. V was cut by 3 bases and J by 4 bases, with 20 bases left in between. Looked up from germline, CDR1 is LGHNA and CDR2 is YSLEER. The J gene is TRBJ2-3, the V gene TRBV4-3, with D possibly TRBD2 on 5 matching bases. This TCR was sampled from a man in his fifties who received an inactivated influenza vaccine. The specimen comprised PBMCs from blood, sampled less than 15 days before vaccination. The CDR3, as DNA: TGCGCCAGCAGCCAGTGGACTGGTAGAAATTCCGCAGATACGCAGTATTTT. Translating gives CASSQWTGRNSADTQYF.